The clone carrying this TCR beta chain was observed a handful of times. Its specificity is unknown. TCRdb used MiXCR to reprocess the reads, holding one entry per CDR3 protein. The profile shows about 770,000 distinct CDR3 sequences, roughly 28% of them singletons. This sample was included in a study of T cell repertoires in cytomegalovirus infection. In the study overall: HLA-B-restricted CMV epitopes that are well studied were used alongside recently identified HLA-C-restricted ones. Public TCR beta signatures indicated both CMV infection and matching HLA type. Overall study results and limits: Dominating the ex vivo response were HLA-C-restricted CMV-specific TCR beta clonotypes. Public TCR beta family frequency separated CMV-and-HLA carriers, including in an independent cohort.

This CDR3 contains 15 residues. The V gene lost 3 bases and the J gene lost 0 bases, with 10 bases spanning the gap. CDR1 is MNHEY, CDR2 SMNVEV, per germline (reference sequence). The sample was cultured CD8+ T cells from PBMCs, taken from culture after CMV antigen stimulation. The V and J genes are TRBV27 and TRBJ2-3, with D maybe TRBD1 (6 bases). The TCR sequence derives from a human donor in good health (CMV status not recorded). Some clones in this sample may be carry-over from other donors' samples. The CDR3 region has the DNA TGTGCCAGCAGTTTGTACGACAGGAGCACAGATACGCAGTATTTT. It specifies CASSLYDRSTDTQYF.